The clone carrying this TCR beta chain was seen many times. The data were taken from a study of early T cells in non-severe SARS-CoV-2 infection. CDR1 and CDR2 (germline): SGHKS, YYEKEE (reference sequence). After removal of 0 bases from V and 5 bases from J, the junction contained 4 bases not matched to a gene. CDR3 size: 15 residues. TCRdb used MiXCR to reprocess the 5' RACE reads, holding one entry per CDR3 protein. The table records tens of thousands of distinct CDR3 sequences, roughly 13% of them present only once. This TCR came from an adult who was a healthcare worker with PCR-confirmed SARS-CoV-2 infection or an uninfected control (not recorded which). Input material: whole blood. The chain uses TRBV5-5 and TRBJ2-5; 10 nucleotides align to TRBD1. CDR3 protein: CASSLAGGQGETQYF. As DNA, the CDR3 is TGTGCCAGCAGCTTGGCTGGGGGACAGGGGGAGACCCAGTACTTC.